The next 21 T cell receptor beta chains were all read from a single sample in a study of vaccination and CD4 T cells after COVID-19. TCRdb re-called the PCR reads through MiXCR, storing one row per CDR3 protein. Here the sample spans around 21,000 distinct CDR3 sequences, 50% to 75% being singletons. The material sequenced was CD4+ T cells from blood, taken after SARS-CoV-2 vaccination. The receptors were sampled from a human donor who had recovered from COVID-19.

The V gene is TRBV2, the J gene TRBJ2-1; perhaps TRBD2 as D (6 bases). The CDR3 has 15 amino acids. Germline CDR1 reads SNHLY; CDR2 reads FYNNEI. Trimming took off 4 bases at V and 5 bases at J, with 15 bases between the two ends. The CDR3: CASSVSGGSDNEQFF. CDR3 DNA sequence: TGTGCCAGCAGTGTAAGCGGAGGGAGCGACAATGAGCAGTTCTTC.

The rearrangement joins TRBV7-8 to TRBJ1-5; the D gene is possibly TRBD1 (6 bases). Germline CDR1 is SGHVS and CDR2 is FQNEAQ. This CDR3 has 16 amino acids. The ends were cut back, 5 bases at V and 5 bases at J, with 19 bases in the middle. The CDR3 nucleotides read TGTGCCAGCAGCCCGAGGAGTACAGGGAGGGATCAGCCCCAGCATTTT. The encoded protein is CASSPRSTGRDQPQHF.

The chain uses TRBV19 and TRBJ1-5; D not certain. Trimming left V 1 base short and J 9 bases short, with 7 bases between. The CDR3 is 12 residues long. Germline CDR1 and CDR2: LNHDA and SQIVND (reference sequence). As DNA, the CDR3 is TGTGCCAGTAGTATAGGGAAGCTGCCCCAGCATTTT. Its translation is CASSIGKLPQHF.

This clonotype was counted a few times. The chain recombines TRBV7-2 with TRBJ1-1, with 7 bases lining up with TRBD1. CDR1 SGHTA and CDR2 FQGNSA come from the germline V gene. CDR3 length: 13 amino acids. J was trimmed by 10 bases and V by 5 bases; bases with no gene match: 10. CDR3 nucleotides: TGTGCCAGCAGCCTTAATACAGGGGCAAGAGCTTTCTTT. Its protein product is CASSLNTGARAFF.

CDR3 DNA sequence: TGCGCCAGCAGCCAAGGGGTTAGGATGAACACTGAAGCTTTCTTT. It encodes CASSQGVRMNTEAFF. The rearrangement links TRBV4-1 to TRBJ1-1; no definite D call. This CDR3 spans 15 amino acids. Germline CDR1 MGHRA, CDR2 YSYEKL. Deletions cut 1 base from V and 0 bases from J, with 9 bases between.

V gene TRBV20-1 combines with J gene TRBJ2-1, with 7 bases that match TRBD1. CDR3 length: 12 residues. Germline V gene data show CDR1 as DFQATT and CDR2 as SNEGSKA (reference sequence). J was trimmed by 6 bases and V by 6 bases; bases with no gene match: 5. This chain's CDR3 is CSAVEGANEQFF. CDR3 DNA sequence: TGCAGTGCGGTCGAGGGGGCCAATGAGCAGTTCTTC.

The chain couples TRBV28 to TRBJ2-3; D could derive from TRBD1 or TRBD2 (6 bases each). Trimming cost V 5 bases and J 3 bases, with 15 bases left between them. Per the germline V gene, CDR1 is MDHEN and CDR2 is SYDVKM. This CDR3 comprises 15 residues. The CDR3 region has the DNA TGTGCCAGCAGTCCGGGGGCAGTGGGAACAGATACGCAGTATTTT. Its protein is CASSPGAVGTDTQYF.

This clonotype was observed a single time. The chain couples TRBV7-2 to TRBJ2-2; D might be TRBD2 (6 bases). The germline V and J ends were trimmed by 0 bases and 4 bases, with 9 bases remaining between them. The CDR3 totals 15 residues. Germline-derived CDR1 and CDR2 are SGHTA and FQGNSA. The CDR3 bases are TGTGCCAGCAGCTTAGCTAGGAGGGGCACCGGGGAGCTGTTTTTT. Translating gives CASSLARRGTGELFF.

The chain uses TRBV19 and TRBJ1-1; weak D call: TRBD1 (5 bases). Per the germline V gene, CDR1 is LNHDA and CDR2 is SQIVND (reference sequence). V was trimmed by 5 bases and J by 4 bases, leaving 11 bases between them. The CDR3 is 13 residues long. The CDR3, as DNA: TGTGCCAGTAGTGTCAACACAGGCACTGAAGCTTTCTTT. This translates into CASSVNTGTEAFF.

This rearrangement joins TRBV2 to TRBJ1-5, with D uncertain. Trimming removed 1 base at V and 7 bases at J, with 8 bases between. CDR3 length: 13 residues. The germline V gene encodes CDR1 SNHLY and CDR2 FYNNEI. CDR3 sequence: CASSEGVRQPQHF. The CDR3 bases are TGTGCCAGCAGTGAAGGGGTTCGGCAGCCCCAGCATTTT.

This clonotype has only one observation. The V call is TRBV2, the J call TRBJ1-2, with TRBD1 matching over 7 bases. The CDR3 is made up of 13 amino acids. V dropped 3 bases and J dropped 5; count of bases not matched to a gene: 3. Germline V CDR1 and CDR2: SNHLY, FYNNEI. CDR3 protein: CASSEGQPYGYTF. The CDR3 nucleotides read TGTGCCAGCAGTGAGGGACAGCCGTATGGCTACACCTTC. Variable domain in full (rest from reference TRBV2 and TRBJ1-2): EPEVTQTPSHQVTQMGQEVILRCVPISNHLYFYWYRQILGQKVEFLVSFYNNEISEKSEIFDDQFSVERPDGSNFTLKIRSTKLEDSAMYFCASSEGQPYGYTFGSGTRLTVV.

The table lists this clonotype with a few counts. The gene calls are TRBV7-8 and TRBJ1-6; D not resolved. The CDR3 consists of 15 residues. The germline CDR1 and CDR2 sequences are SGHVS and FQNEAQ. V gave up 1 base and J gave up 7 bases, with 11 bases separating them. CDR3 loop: CASSLEATGNSPLHF. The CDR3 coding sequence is TGTGCCAGCAGCTTAGAGGCCACGGGGAATTCACCCCTCCACTTT.

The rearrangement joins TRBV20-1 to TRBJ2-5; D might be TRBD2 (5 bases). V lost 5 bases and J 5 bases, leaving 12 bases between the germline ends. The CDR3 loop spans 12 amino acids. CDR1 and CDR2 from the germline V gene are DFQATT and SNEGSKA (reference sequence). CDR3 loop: CSAPAWEETQYF. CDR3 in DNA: TGCAGTGCTCCCGCCTGGGAGGAGACCCAGTACTTC.

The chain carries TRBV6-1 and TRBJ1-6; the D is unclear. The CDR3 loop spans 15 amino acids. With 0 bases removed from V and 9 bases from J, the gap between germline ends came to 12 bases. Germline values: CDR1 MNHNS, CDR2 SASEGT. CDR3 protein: CASSEARHPRSPLHF. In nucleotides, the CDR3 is TGTGCCAGCAGTGAAGCGAGACACCCCCGTTCACCCCTCCACTTT.

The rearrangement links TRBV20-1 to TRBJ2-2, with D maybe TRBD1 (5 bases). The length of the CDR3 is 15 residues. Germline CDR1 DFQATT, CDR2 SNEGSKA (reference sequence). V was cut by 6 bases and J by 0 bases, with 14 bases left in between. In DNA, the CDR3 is TGCAGTGCCAAAACAGGTTTCGCGAACACCGGGGAGCTGTTTTTT. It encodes CSAKTGFANTGELFF.

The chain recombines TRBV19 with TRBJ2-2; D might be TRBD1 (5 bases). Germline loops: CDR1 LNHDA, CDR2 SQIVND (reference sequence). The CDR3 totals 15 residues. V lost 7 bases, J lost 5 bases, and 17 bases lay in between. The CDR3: CASKGLVGETGELFF. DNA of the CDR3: TGTGCCAGTAAGGGGCTAGTTGGGGAAACCGGGGAGCTGTTTTTT.

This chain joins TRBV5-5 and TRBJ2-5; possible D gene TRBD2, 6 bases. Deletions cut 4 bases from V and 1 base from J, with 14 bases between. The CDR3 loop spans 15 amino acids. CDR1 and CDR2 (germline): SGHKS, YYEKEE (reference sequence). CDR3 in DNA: TGTGCCAGCAGCCGGGAGCCGAACAGCCAAGAGACCCAGTACTTC. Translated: CASSREPNSQETQYF. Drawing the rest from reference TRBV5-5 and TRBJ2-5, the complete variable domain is DAGVTQSPTHLIKTRGQQVTLRCSPISGHKSVSWYQQVLGQGPQFIFQYYEKEERGRGNFPDRFSARQFPNYSSELNVNALLLGDSALYLCASSREPNSQETQYFGPGTRLLVL.

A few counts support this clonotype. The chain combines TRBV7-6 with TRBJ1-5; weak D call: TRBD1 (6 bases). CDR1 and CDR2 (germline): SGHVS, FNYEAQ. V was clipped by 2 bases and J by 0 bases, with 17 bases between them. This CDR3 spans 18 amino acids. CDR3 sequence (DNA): TGTGCCAGCAGCTTAAGAGGGGGGCGGTGGGATAGCAATCAGCCCCAGCATTTT. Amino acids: CASSLRGGRWDSNQPQHF.

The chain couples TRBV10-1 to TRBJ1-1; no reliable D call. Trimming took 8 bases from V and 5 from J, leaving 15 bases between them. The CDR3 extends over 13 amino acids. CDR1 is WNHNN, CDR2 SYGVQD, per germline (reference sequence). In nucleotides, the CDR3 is TGCGCCAGCTCAAGGGCAGGAGGGACTGAAGCTTTCTTT. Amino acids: CASSRAGGTEAFF.

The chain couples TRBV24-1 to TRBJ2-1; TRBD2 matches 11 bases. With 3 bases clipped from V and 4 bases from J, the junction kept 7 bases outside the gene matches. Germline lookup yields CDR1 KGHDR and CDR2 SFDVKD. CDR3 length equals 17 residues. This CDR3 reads CATSDPTSGSLYNEQFF. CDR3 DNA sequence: TGTGCCACCAGTGATCCTACTAGCGGGAGTTTGTACAATGAGCAGTTCTTC.

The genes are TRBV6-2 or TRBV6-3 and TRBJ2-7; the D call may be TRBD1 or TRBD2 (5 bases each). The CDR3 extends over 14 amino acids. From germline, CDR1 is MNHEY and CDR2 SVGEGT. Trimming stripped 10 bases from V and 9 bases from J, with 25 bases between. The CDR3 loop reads CATQGVGGNTGQYF. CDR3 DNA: TGTGCCACCCAGGGTGTCGGAGGTAATACCGGGCAGTACTTC.